The 9 T cell receptor beta chains listed next were all sequenced from one sample in a study of blood T cell repertoires in COVID-19. This table comes from immunoSEQ multiplex PCR, and its TCRdb copy is limited to in-frame clones, with some not included. The sample consists of 130,000 or so clones, roughly 89% of them appearing once. Sequenced input: peripheral blood. The source of these receptors is a man aged 55 to 70 with COVID-19, enrolled during active disease.

This clone turned up a few times. The chain has TRBV28 and TRBJ1-2; D possibly corresponds to TRBD1 (5 bases). There are 14 residues in the CDR3. Germline loops: CDR1 MDHEN, CDR2 SYDVKM. The V end was cut by 6 bases, the J end by 4 bases, with 15 bases between. The CDR3 bases are TGTGCCAGCAGAGAAGCGGGGGTTGGCTATGGCTACACCTTC. The encoded protein is CASREAGVGYGYTF.

The table lists this clone with a few counts. This rearrangement joins TRBV7-9 to TRBJ1-2; D possibly corresponds to TRBD1 (5 bases). Trimming removed 3 bases from V and 7 bases from J, with 18 bases in between. The V gene's germline CDR1 is SEHNR and CDR2 FQNEAQ (reference sequence). This CDR3 region has 15 residues. In nucleotides, the CDR3 is TGTGCCAGCAGCTTGTCAGGGATTGTTTCTACTGGCTACACCTTC. Protein product: CASSLSGIVSTGYTF.

This clone showed up just once. The J gene is TRBJ2-2, the V gene TRBV2, with 9 bases lining up with TRBD1. In germline, CDR1 is SNHLY, CDR2 FYNNEI. The CDR3 sequence is 15 residues long. The V gene end was trimmed by 5 bases and the J gene end by 6 bases; junction bases not matched to a gene: 7. The CDR3: CASSLGQGYAGELFF. The CDR3 nucleotides read TGTGCCAGCAGTTTGGGACAGGGATATGCCGGGGAGCTGTTTTTT.

The chain employs TRBV5-1 and TRBJ2-3, with TRBD2 matching over 8 bases. The CDR3 loop spans 20 amino acids. The V and J ends lost 4 bases and 1 base, in that order; junction bases with no gene match: 20. CDR1 and CDR2 (germline): SGHRS, YFSETQ. CDR3 loop: CASSERRGGGPSFGTDTQYF. In nucleotides, the CDR3 is TGCGCCAGCAGCGAAAGAAGGGGCGGGGGGCCGTCGTTCGGCACAGATACGCAGTATTTT.

The chain joins TRBV10-3 to TRBJ2-2; TRBD2 agrees at 7 bases. V shed 1 base and J 0 bases; nucleotides not matched to a gene: 2. Germline CDR1 reads ENHRY; CDR2 reads SYGVKD. The CDR3 is made up of 16 amino acids. The CDR3 protein is CAISEFGGSNTGELFF. As DNA, the CDR3 is TGTGCCATCAGTGAGTTCGGGGGGTCGAACACCGGGGAGCTGTTTTTT.

The chain joins TRBV7-3 to TRBJ2-2; no clear D gene. The CDR3 has 17 amino acids. CDR1 is SGHTA and CDR2 is FQGTGA in the germline V gene. The ends were cut back, 5 bases at V and 0 bases at J, with 16 bases in the middle. CDR3 loop: CASSPRQAHTNTGELFF. In DNA form, the CDR3 reads TGTGCCAGCAGCCCCCGGCAGGCCCACACGAACACCGGGGAGCTGTTTTTT.

J is TRBJ1-5 and V is TRBV12-5, with 9 bases matching TRBD1. Germline loops: CDR1 LGHNT, CDR2 FRNRAP. The V gene end was trimmed by 5 bases and the J gene end by 1 base; junction bases not matched to a gene: 6. This CDR3 has 16 residues. Here the CDR3 reads CASGERDRVSNQPQHF. The CDR3 DNA is TGTGCTAGTGGTGAGAGGGACAGGGTCAGCAATCAGCCCCAGCATTTT.

The rearrangement joins TRBV12-3 or TRBV12-4 to TRBJ1-6; D gene unclear. V lost 6 bases and J 10 bases, leaving 10 bases between the germline ends. The length of the CDR3 is 12 residues. The CDR3 here is CASRVPGSPLHF. The CDR3 coding sequence is TGTGCCAGCAGGGTCCCTGGCTCACCCCTCCACTTT.

The chain combines TRBV15 with TRBJ1-2; no firm D call. The CDR3 has 14 residues. Trimming pared 0 bases from V and 3 bases from J, leaving 8 bases between. The germline CDR1 and CDR2 sequences are LNHNV and YYDKDF (reference sequence). CDR3 loop: CATSRDLGDYGYTF. CDR3 nucleotides: TGTGCCACCAGCAGAGATCTCGGGGACTATGGCTACACCTTC.